This T cell receptor (beta chain) came from a study of T cell repertoires in cytomegalovirus infection. About the study: Indications came from public TCR beta signatures; they pointed to CMV infection and to a matching HLA type.

Study-level points and caveats: The study identified carriers of CMV plus the relevant HLA from cumulative public TCR beta family frequency.

TCRdb itself ran the reads through MiXCR, one entry per CDR3 protein. The sample contains some 920,000 distinct CDR3 sequences, around 31% of which appear only once. Germline loops: CDR1 SGHVS, CDR2 FQNEAQ. This CDR3 region has 14 residues. Trimming pared 6 bases from V and 0 bases from J, leaving 11 bases between. This clonotype was observed at least ten times. The antigen remains unidentified. The V gene is TRBV7-8, the J gene TRBJ1-1; D gene unclear. This specimen was cultured CD8+ T cells from PBMCs, taken from culture after CMV antigen stimulation. The receptor's source is a human donor in good health (CMV status not recorded). Some clones in this sample may be carry-over from other donors' samples. CDR3 loop: CASRLREMNTEAFF. CDR3 in DNA: TGTGCCAGCAGATTACGGGAGATGAACACTGAAGCTTTCTTT.